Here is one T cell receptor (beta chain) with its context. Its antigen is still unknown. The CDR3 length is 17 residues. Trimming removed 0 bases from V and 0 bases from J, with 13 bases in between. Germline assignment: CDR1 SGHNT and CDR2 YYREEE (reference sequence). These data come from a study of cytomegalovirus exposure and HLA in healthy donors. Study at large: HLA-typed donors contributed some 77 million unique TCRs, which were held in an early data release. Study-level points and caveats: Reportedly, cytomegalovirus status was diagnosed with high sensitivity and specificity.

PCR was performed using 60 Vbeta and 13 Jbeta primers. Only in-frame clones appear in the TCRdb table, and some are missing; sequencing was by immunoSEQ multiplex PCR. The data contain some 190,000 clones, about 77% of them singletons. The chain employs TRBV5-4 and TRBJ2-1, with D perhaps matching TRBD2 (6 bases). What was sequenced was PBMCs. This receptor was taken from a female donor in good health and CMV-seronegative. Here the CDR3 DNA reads TGTGCCAGCAGCTTGGTCTTAGCGGCCAGCTCCTACAATGAGCAGTTCTTC. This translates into CASSLVLAASSYNEQFF.